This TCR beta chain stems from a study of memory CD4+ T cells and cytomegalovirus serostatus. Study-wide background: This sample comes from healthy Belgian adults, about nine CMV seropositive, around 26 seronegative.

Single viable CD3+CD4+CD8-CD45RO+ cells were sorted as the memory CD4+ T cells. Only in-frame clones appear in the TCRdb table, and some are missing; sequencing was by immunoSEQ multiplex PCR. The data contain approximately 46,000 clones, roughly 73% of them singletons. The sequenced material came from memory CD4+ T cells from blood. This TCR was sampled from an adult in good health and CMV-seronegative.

For the CDR3, the DNA is TGTGCCATCATGCCGGGACTAGGGGATTTCGCAGATACGCAGTATTTT. Translation: CAIMPGLGDFADTQYF. The rearrangement links TRBV10-3 to TRBJ2-3, with 8 bases fitting TRBD2. Germline V gene sequence: CDR1 ENHRY, CDR2 SYGVKD. The CDR3 contains 16 residues. The trim removed 7 bases at V and 4 bases at J, leaving 13 bases unmatched.